This T cell receptor beta chain was identified in a study of OX40 agonist ivuxolimab in advanced cancers. Study-wide context: Ivuxolimab was administered intravenously to patients at 0.01 to 10 mg/kg every 2 weeks. Mean age around 60 years, range roughly 20 to 85; roughly 82% male.

The length of the CDR3 is 14 residues. The V end lost 1 base, the J end lost 3 bases, and 9 bases lay between the germline ends. CDR1 and CDR2 (germline): MGHRA, YSYEKL. Study conclusions and caveats: Low clonal expansion, among the lowest seen, marked partial responders at 0.1-3.0 mg/kg. On average, CD8+ T cells showed a greater number of expanded clones than CD4+.

Concerning this clone: Its cognate antigen is unknown.

Sequencing used immunoSEQ multiplex PCR; TCRdb keeps in-frame clones, though not all of them. The sample has tens of thousands of clones; roughly 80% are singletons. This chain connects TRBV4-1 to TRBJ2-5; maybe TRBD2 (5 bases). Source: CD4+ or CD8+ T cells sorted from blood, taken in a trial of the OX40 agonist ivuxolimab. The TCR sequence derives from an adult with an advanced solid tumor such as melanoma, head and neck, liver or kidney cancer. The CDR3 is CASSQVLAEETQYF. CDR3 nucleotides: TGCGCCAGCAGCCAAGTGCTAGCAGAAGAGACCCAGTACTTC.